Listed here are 11 T cell receptor beta chains from one sample, sequenced in a study of beta chain features in type 1 diabetes. cDNA synthesis used the whole RNA isolate, giving expressed TCRB sequences. Here immunoSEQ multiplex PCR was the method, and the copy in TCRdb shows in-frame clones only, minus some. The sample records just over 450,000 clones, roughly 30% being singletons. Sample: naive CD4+ T cells from blood. The receptor source for this set is a young man in good health.

The DNA of the CDR3 is TGCGCCAGCAGCCAGATGGGTTCTCAGTGGATCGGGGAGCAGTACTTC. Translation: CASSQMGSQWIGEQYF. The chain has TRBV4-3 and TRBJ2-7; D uncertain. V shed 3 bases and J shed 7 bases, with 22 bases lying between them. There are 16 residues in the CDR3. Per the germline V gene, CDR1 is LGHNA and CDR2 is YSLEER.

The chain carries TRBV7-2 and TRBJ2-3; tentative D call: TRBD2 (6 bases). V was cut by 6 bases and J by 3 bases, with 10 bases left in between. This CDR3 region has 13 residues. Looked up from germline, CDR1 is SGHTA and CDR2 is FQGNSA. CDR3 loop: CASRGGGTDTQYF. The CDR3 DNA follows: TGTGCCAGCAGGGGCGGAGGGACAGATACGCAGTATTTT.

This clone showed up just a few times. In DNA form, the CDR3 reads TGTGCCAGCAGCCAACTTGATAGGGGGGGCAATCAGCCCCAGCATTTT. It yields the protein CASSQLDRGGNQPQHF. The rearrangement joins TRBV7-2 to TRBJ1-5; a possible D gene is TRBD1 (6 bases). Deletions cut 5 bases from V and 2 bases from J, with 16 bases between. Germline V gene lookup returns CDR1 SGHTA and CDR2 FQGNSA. The CDR3 consists of 16 residues.

Remarks on this clone: Within the sample, other DNA sequences also encode this same CDR3. The chain joins TRBV6-5 to TRBJ2-5, with 9 positions matching TRBD2. The CDR3 is 16 residues long. Trimming removed 2 bases from V and 2 bases from J; junction bases left unmatched: 6. CDR1 is MNHEY and CDR2 is SVGAGI in the germline V gene. Here the CDR3 reads CASSYGVAGAQETQYF. In nucleotides, the CDR3 is TGTGCCAGCAGTTACGGGGTAGCGGGGGCGCAAGAGACCCAGTACTTC.

The chain carries TRBV4-3 and TRBJ2-2; TRBD1 might be the D (6 bases). This CDR3 has 17 amino acids. Trimming took off 4 bases at V and 7 bases at J, with 22 bases between the two ends. CDR1 is LGHNA, CDR2 YSLEER, per germline. CDR3 sequence (DNA): TGCGCCAGCAGCCCCGGACAGATAAGACACTTTGGCGGGGAGCTGTTTTTT. Amino acids: CASSPGQIRHFGGELFF.

The chain combines TRBV29-1 with TRBJ2-3, with 7 bases identical to TRBD1. The germline V gene has CDR1 SQVTM and CDR2 ANQGSEA. V lost 2 bases, J lost 0 bases, and 5 bases stayed unmatched. This CDR3 is built from 15 residues. The CDR3 loop is CSVEPGTASTDTQYF. The CDR3 DNA reads TGCAGCGTTGAACCAGGGACAGCCAGCACAGATACGCAGTATTTT.

The V call is TRBV27, the J call TRBJ2-7; TRBD2 matches at 9 bases. V shed 5 bases and J 2 bases; nucleotides not matched to a gene: 4. This CDR3 is built from 14 residues. CDR1 is MNHEY, CDR2 SMNVEV, per germline (reference sequence). The CDR3 reads CASSASGRPYEQYF. The CDR3 nucleotides are TGTGCCAGCAGTGCAAGCGGGAGGCCCTACGAGCAGTACTTC.

The gene calls are TRBV7-3 and TRBJ2-3, with 12 bases matching TRBD2. The CDR3 has 16 amino acids. Unmatched junction bases numbered 4, after V lost 4 bases and J lost 2 bases. Germline CDR1 SGHTA, CDR2 FQGTGA. The CDR3 spells CASSSRLAGDTDTQYF. CDR3 bases: TGTGCCAGCAGCTCCCGACTAGCGGGAGACACAGATACGCAGTATTTT.

J is TRBJ2-5 and V is TRBV7-9; no clear D gene. TRBJ2-7 explains the end of the DNA better; the J call may be wrong. The CDR3 covers 14 residues. From germline, CDR1 is SEHNR and CDR2 FQNEAQ (reference sequence). CDR3 in amino acids: CASSLGLAGYEQYF. The DNA of the CDR3 is TGTGCCAGCAGCTTAGGGCTGGCTGGCTACGAGCAGTACTTC.

This chain connects TRBV30 to TRBJ2-4; TRBD1 might be the D (5 bases). CDR3 length: 16 residues. V was clipped by 0 bases and J by 4 bases, with 16 bases between them. In germline, CDR1 is GTSNPN, CDR2 SVGIG (reference sequence). The chain's CDR3 is CAWSVRTGALKNIQYF. The CDR3 coding sequence is TGTGCCTGGAGTGTACGTACAGGAGCACTTAAAAACATTCAGTACTTC.

This chain uses TRBV25-1 with TRBJ2-7, with D perhaps matching TRBD2 (5 bases). V was clipped by 3 bases and J by 6 bases, with 12 bases between them. From germline, CDR1 is MGHDK and CDR2 SYGVNS. The CDR3 has 13 amino acids. The CDR3 reads CASSEAGAGEQYF. CDR3 nucleotide sequence: TGTGCCAGCAGTGAGGCGGGCGCGGGCGAGCAGTACTTC.